A selection of T cell receptor beta chains follows, all from one sample in a study of identical twins. TCRdb called the 5' RACE reads again in MiXCR, with one record for every CDR3 protein. The table includes around 280,000 distinct CDR3 sequences, under 9% detected once. These records were also assigned to another study, of yellow fever vaccine responses in identical twins.

Sequences were obtained from memory (CD45RO+) T cells sorted from blood. The receptors originated from a woman between 18 and 30 years old in good health. The CDR3 runs from the conserved cysteine through the conserved F or W. D genes are given only for firm matches.

TRBV12-3/TRBV12-4 | . | 11 | CASSSGGGITF
TRBV24-1 | . | 13 | CATSGAANQPQHF
TRBV20-1 | TRBD2 | 17 | CSARGLAGAGREETQYF
TRBV15 | . | 17 | CATSRARAGSNTGELFF
TRBV21-1 | . | 9 | CVGNQPQHF
TRBV7-2 | TRBD1 | 13 | CASSGRAGGGYTF
TRBV7-2 | TRBD2 | 16 | CASSLGVAGGSETQYF
TRBV4-2 | TRBD2 | 18 | CASSRMETRTSGGNEQFF
TRBV19 | . | 15 | CASRPGKGLTDTQYF
TRBV20-1 | . | 12 | CSRYGGSDGYTF
TRBV3-1 | . | 19 | CASSPSHGGSSSGANVLTF
TRBV10-3 | . | 13 | CAITRGHQGTQYF
TRBV12-3/TRBV12-4 | . | 15 | CASSLARRWEYGYTF
TRBV6-1 | TRBD2 | 14 | CASRSGAGVGELFF
TRBV5-1 | . | 15 | CASSPLGLSANEQFF
TRBV11-2 | . | 15 | CASSLVSSGANVLTF
TRBV13 | TRBD2 | 14 | CASSTGGGYNEQFF
TRBV2 | . | 15 | CAGLPGEASTYGYTF
TRBV6-5 | . | 15 | CASSYGDTGGMQAFF
TRBV11-2 | . | 15 | CASSLRFWGSETQYF